This T cell receptor (beta chain) was obtained from a study of neurological immune-mediated disorders. Germline CDR1 reads DFQATT; CDR2 reads SNEGSKA (reference sequence). CDR3 length: 11 amino acids. The V and J ends lost 3 bases and 7 bases respectively, with 6 bases between them. Using its own MiXCR run on the 5' RACE reads, TCRdb lists one record per CDR3 protein. The sample has about 40,000 distinct CDR3 sequences; 14% are singletons. This clonotype was recorded at least ten times. This TCR came from a woman aged 50 to 65 with HTLV-1-associated myelopathy (HAM/TSP). The J gene is TRBJ1-4, the V gene TRBV20-1; unclear D gene. Sequencing was carried out using PBMCs. The CDR3 here is CSARRVEKLFF. CDR3 DNA: TGCAGTGCTAGGAGGGTTGAAAAACTGTTTTTT.